The 13 T cell receptor beta chains presented below share a single source sample, sequenced in a study of shared clonotypes between healthy human individuals (dated by TCRdb to 2020 to 2021). Libraries were constructed by the immunoSEQ multiplex PCR assay. TCRdb stores this immuneACCESS table with in-frame sequences only. Part of the clones is absent; in the studies checked, under half of the shortfall reflects unresolved V genes, and no reason is known for the rest. This sample lists around 1 million clones; less than 85% were detected once. The top ten hold nearly 1.5% of the sample. The sample consisted of memory CD4+ T cells sorted from blood. The cell subset or site label, read with the paper, signifies: CD45RA-negative fraction. These receptors were taken from a young man in good health.

The CDR3 loop is CASSTMTGGEQYF. Written as DNA, the CDR3 is TGTGCCAGCAGCACAATGACAGGTGGCGAGCAGTACTTC. The chain combines TRBV7-6 with TRBJ2-7; maybe TRBD1 (6 bases). The germline CDR1 and CDR2 sequences are SGHVS and FNYEAQ. There are 13 residues in the CDR3. The ends were cut back, 5 bases at V and 6 bases at J, with 14 bases in the middle.

In the case of this clone: Germline is not matched at one junction end, which may reflect a read error. The chain combines TRBV28 with TRBJ2-3; no definite D call. There are 11 residues in the CDR3. CDR1 is MDHEN, CDR2 SYDVKM, per germline. In nucleotides, the CDR3 is TGTGCCAGCAGTTTTAGGCAGGCAGCAGTATTT. This gives the protein CASSFRQAAVF.

CDR3 residues: CASTPGDSRGGEQYF. The CDR3 bases are TGTGCCAGCACCCCCGGGGACTCGAGAGGTGGGGAGCAGTACTTC. This chain links TRBV28 with TRBJ2-7; D is perhaps TRBD2 (6 bases). V lost 7 bases and J lost 7, with 23 bases in between. CDR3 length equals 15 residues. Germline CDR1 and CDR2: MDHEN and SYDVKM.

The chain links TRBV5-4 to TRBJ2-7; D is uncertain. The CDR3 is made up of 12 amino acids. The V gene's germline CDR1 is SGHNT and CDR2 YYREEE (reference sequence). Trimming took off 4 bases at V and 6 bases at J, with 11 bases between the two ends. CDR3 in DNA: TGTGCCAGCAGCCAAAGTACCGGCGAGCAGTACTTC. Protein sequence: CASSQSTGEQYF.

This chain uses TRBV2 with TRBJ2-1; D unresolved. With 8 bases removed from V and 6 bases from J, the gap between germline ends came to 11 bases. This CDR3 comprises 12 residues. CDR1 and CDR2 from the germline V gene are SNHLY and FYNNEI. CDR3 loop: CASGKGFNEQFF. The CDR3 DNA is TGTGCCAGCGGTAAAGGGTTCAATGAGCAGTTCTTC.

V is TRBV9 and J is TRBJ2-2; D is unresolved. The CDR3 length is 16 residues. Germline CDR1 SGDLS, CDR2 YYNGEE. V lost 4 bases to trimming and J lost 1 base, with 14 bases between them. The CDR3 reads CASSYDGRWNTGELFF. The CDR3 DNA reads TGTGCCAGCAGCTATGACGGCCGGTGGAACACCGGGGAGCTGTTTTTT.

The rearrangement uses TRBV2 and TRBJ2-5; no clear D. Germline CDR1 reads SNHLY; CDR2 reads FYNNEI. Deletions cut 8 bases from V and 2 bases from J, with 6 bases between. The CDR3 spans 11 residues. The CDR3 loop reads CASSQQETQYF. Written as DNA, the CDR3 is TGTGCCAGCTCCCAACAAGAGACCCAGTACTTC.

The rearrangement joins TRBV18 to TRBJ2-7; 10 bases agree with TRBD1. Germline values: CDR1 KGHSH, CDR2 LQKENI. The CDR3 has 14 amino acids. After removal of 4 bases from V and 5 bases from J, the junction contained 5 bases not matched to a gene. The CDR3 DNA reads TGTGCCAGCTCACGGGACAGGGGCCTCGACGAGCAGTACTTC. It codes for CASSRDRGLDEQYF.

This clone was recorded a few times. This sequence joins TRBV4-1 and TRBJ2-4; 9 bases map to TRBD1. CDR3 size: 14 residues. Per the germline V gene, CDR1 is MGHRA and CDR2 is YSYEKL. Trimming at V came to 4 bases and at J to 8 bases, leaving 6 bases not matched to a gene. CDR3 nucleotides: TGCGCCAGCAGCCGCGGGACAGGGACGGACATTCAGTACTTC. It encodes CASSRGTGTDIQYF.

The chain has TRBV6-5 and TRBJ2-5; TRBD1 matches at 7 bases. V shed 6 bases and J 1 base; nucleotides not matched to a gene: 5. CDR1 MNHEY and CDR2 SVGAGI come from the germline V gene. This CDR3 region has 14 residues. CDR3 DNA sequence: TGTGCCAGCAGCCGCCGGGACAGCCAAGAGACCCAGTACTTC. It codes for CASSRRDSQETQYF.

The CDR3 bases are TGTGCCAGTAGTATAGAAGGGGGCAAGAACTATGGCTACACCTTC. This codes for CASSIEGGKNYGYTF. This chain connects TRBV19 to TRBJ1-2, with 7 bases matching TRBD1. The J segment lost 2 bases and the V segment lost 0 bases, leaving 3 bases of the junction unmatched. The CDR3 covers 15 residues. CDR1 LNHDA and CDR2 SQIVND come from the germline V gene (reference sequence).

This clone came up once. The chain links TRBV27 to TRBJ1-1; 8 positions agree with TRBD1. The CDR3 contains 15 residues. V shed 8 bases, J shed 3 bases, and the junction held 11 bases outside the gene matches. Per germline, CDR1 MNHEY and CDR2 SMNVEV (reference sequence). The CDR3 DNA is TGTGCCAGCGCTCGGACAGGGCTATGGGACACTGAAGCTTTCTTT. Translation gives CASARTGLWDTEAFF.

A few counts support this clone. The V call is TRBV27, the J call TRBJ1-5; a weak D match, TRBD1 (5 bases). The CDR3 totals 14 residues. CDR1 is MNHEY and CDR2 is SMNVEV in the germline V gene (reference sequence). The ends were cut back, 6 bases at V and 2 bases at J, with 11 bases in the middle. CDR3 nucleotides: TGTGCCAGCAGCCAGGGTAGAGGCAATCAGCCCCAGCATTTT. Amino acid sequence: CASSQGRGNQPQHF.